These 9 T cell receptor beta chains came from one sample sequenced in a study of shared clonotypes between healthy human individuals. Naive-designated CD8 cells lacked CD45RO, were positively enriched for CCR7, and omitted terminally differentiated effector memory CD45RA+ cells. Repertoires were generated with immunoSEQ multiplex PCR, while TCRdb's copy carries only in-frame clones and drops some. The sample holds around 1.9 million clones, around 95% seen once. Input material: naive CD8+ T cells from PBMCs. The receptor set was obtained from a man between 18 and 35 years old in good health. Some clones in this sample may be carry-over from other donors' samples.

The chain recombines TRBV7-9 with TRBJ2-7; a weak D match, TRBD1 (5 bases). V was pared by 5 bases and J by 3 bases, with 20 bases between. This CDR3 has 16 residues. CDR1 and CDR2 from the germline V gene are SEHNR and FQNEAQ (reference sequence). The CDR3 here is CASSNLPGRVGYEQYF. The CDR3 coding sequence is TGTGCCAGCAGCAACCTTCCCGGCAGGGTGGGCTACGAGCAGTACTTC.

V usage is TRBV29-1 and J usage is TRBJ2-7, with 8 bases lining up with TRBD1. This CDR3 is 14 amino acids long. Germline lookup yields CDR1 SQVTM and CDR2 ANQGSEA. J gave up 3 bases and V 5 bases, and 9 bases lay outside the gene matches. The CDR3 sequence: CSVPRQGSIYEQYF. The CDR3 DNA reads as TGCAGCGTTCCCCGACAGGGGTCCATCTACGAGCAGTACTTC.

The chain employs TRBV15 and TRBJ1-2; D is possibly TRBD1 (5 bases). The ends were cut back, 6 bases at V and 0 bases at J, with 14 bases in the middle. The CDR3 totals 15 residues. Germline CDR1 and CDR2: LNHNV and YYDKDF (reference sequence). The CDR3 here is CATREGDAANYGYTF. The CDR3 DNA is TGTGCCACCAGGGAAGGGGACGCCGCTAACTATGGCTACACCTTC.

The CDR3 region is CASSAMTGELFF. The DNA of the CDR3 is TGTGCCAGCAGTGCTATGACCGGGGAGCTGTTTTTT. The V call is TRBV27, the J call TRBJ2-2, with D unclear. Between the trimmed V and J ends, which lost 5 bases and 5 bases, there was a span of 6 bases. The CDR3 consists of 12 residues. Germline V gives CDR1 MNHEY, CDR2 SMNVEV (reference sequence).

The chain recombines TRBV7-9 with TRBJ1-3; no clear D gene. The length of the CDR3 is 15 residues. Trimming stripped 8 bases from V and 2 bases from J, with 16 bases between. CDR1 is SEHNR and CDR2 is FQNEAQ in the germline V gene (reference sequence). Here the CDR3 DNA reads TGTGCCAGCCCCCCCCGCGAGGGCCCTGGAAACACCATATATTTT. It specifies CASPPREGPGNTIYF.

V usage is TRBV4-1 and J usage is TRBJ2-3, with 7 bases fitting TRBD1. The V segment lost 1 base and the J segment 2 bases; nucleotides outside the gene matches: 12. The CDR3 length is 18 residues. Germline CDR1 reads MGHRA; CDR2 reads YSYEKL. The CDR3 region has the DNA TGCGCCAGCAGCCAAGGCCCCCCGACAGGGAGATTCACAGATACGCAGTATTTT. Protein product: CASSQGPPTGRFTDTQYF.

CDR3: CASSLAAPLSNQPQHF. CDR3 DNA: TGTGCCAGCAGCTTAGCTGCACCGCTTAGCAATCAGCCCCAGCATTTT. The rearrangement joins TRBV7-6 to TRBJ1-5, with D unclear. The CDR3 consists of 16 residues. Germline V gives CDR1 SGHVS, CDR2 FNYEAQ. V shed 0 bases and J shed 0 bases, with 9 bases lying between them.

This chain links TRBV9 with TRBJ2-1; D perhaps matches TRBD1 (6 bases). CDR3 length: 14 residues. V shed 0 bases and J shed 7 bases, with 11 bases lying between them. Germline V CDR1 and CDR2: SGDLS, YYNGEE. CDR3 bases: TGTGCCAGCAGCGTAGGGGACAACCTAAATGAGCAGTTCTTC. Translation: CASSVGDNLNEQFF. Variable domain in full (rest from reference TRBV9 and TRBJ2-1): DSGVTQTPKHLITATGQRVTLRCSPRSGDLSVYWYQQSLDQGLQFLIQYYNGEERAKGNILERFSAQQFPDLHSELNLSSLELGDSALYFCASSVGDNLNEQFFGPGTRLTVL.

J is TRBJ2-7 and V is TRBV30; tentative D call: TRBD2 (6 bases). The CDR3 is 15 residues long. Trimming took 3 bases from V and 2 from J, leaving 17 bases between them. Germline V gene data show CDR1 as GTSNPN and CDR2 as SVGIG (reference sequence). The CDR3 DNA sequence: TGTGCCTGGAGACCGGAGGGGATTAGACCCTACGAGCAGTACTTC. It translates to CAWRPEGIRPYEQYF.